A selection of T cell receptor beta chains follows, all from one sample in a study of cytomegalovirus exposure and HLA in healthy donors. Only in-frame clones appear in the TCRdb table, and some are missing; sequencing was by immunoSEQ multiplex PCR. Its table lists about 200,000 clones. Sequencing was carried out using PBMCs. The receptor source for this set is a girl aged 2 to 9 in good health and CMV-seropositive. Both conserved end residues are part of each CDR3. The order of the fields is D gene, J gene, V gene, CDR3 length, CDR3 protein, CDR3 DNA. The D gene is left open where the match is weak.

>-|TRBJ1-3|TRBV18|17
CASSATVRDSGGNTIYF
TGTGCCAGCTCAGCCACTGTCCGGGACTCCGGTGGAAACACCATATATTTT
>TRBD2|TRBJ2-3|TRBV27|15
CASRSGLAGGDTQYF
TGTGCCAGCAGATCGGGACTAGCGGGGGGGGATACGCAGTATTTT
>-|TRBJ1-1|TRBV27|15
CASSPRPGSPLRAFF
TGTGCCAGCAGTCCTCGCCCGGGGTCCCCTCTTCGGGCTTTCTTT
>TRBD1|TRBJ2-7|TRBV19|17
CASSKKILRDRGNEQYF
TGTGCCAGTAGCAAAAAAATACTACGGGACAGGGGGAACGAGCAGTACTTC
>TRBD1|TRBJ1-4|TRBV28|14
CASSSPGTGEKLFF
TGTGCCAGCAGTTCCCCGGGGACAGGGGAAAAACTGTTTTTT
>-|TRBJ1-4|TRBV5-4|17
CASSLVLFGSGYEKLFF
TGTGCCAGCAGCTTGGTGTTGTTTGGGTCAGGGTATGAAAAACTGTTTTTT
>TRBD1|TRBJ1-2|TRBV28|14
CASSSGTAYYGYTF
TGTGCCAGCAGTTCCGGGACAGCATACTATGGCTACACCTTC
>TRBD2|TRBJ2-1|TRBV6-1|16
CASSGTSGIPHNEQFF
TGTGCCAGCAGTGGGACTAGCGGGATTCCGCACAATGAGCAGTTCTTC
>-|TRBJ2-7|TRBV28|15
CASSSMTYSSYEQYF
TGTGCCAGCAGTTCGATGACATATAGCTCCTACGAGCAGTACTTC
>-|TRBJ1-5|TRBV28|11
CASSMRQPQHF
TGTGCCAGCAGCATGAGGCAGCCCCAGCATTTT
>TRBD2|TRBJ2-5|TRBV5-4|13
CASSLGGRETQYF
TGTGCCAGCAGCTTGGGCGGGAGAGAGACCCAGTACTTC
>TRBD1|TRBJ2-7|TRBV30|13
CAWSVRTGGEQYF
TGTGCCTGGAGTGTACGGACAGGGGGGGAGCAGTACTTC
>TRBD1|TRBJ1-3|TRBV6-1|14
CASRGQSSGNTIYF
TGTGCCAGCAGGGGACAGTCCTCTGGAAACACCATATATTTT
>TRBD2|TRBJ2-3|TRBV11-1|14
CAVAGGLSTDTQYF
TGTGCTGTAGCGGGAGGGCTGAGCACAGATACGCAGTATTTT
>-|TRBJ2-1|TRBV6-5|11
CASRRGNEQFF
TGTGCCAGCAGACGAGGGAATGAGCAGTTCTTC
>-|TRBJ1-1|TRBV11-2|16
CASSLMRGRGDTEAFF
TGTGCCAGCAGCTTAATGAGGGGCAGGGGAGACACTGAAGCTTTCTTT
>-|TRBJ2-1|TRBV5-1|18
CASSAPLLGAQYYNEQFF
TGCGCCAGCAGCGCCCCCTTGTTAGGGGCGCAGTACTACAATGAGCAGTTCTTC
>-|TRBJ1-2|TRBV15|14
CATSRPGAFYGYTF
TGTGCCACCAGCAGACCAGGGGCTTTCTATGGCTACACCTTC
>TRBD1|TRBJ2-7|TRBV5-6|14
CASSLSGQGSEQYF
TGTGCCAGCAGCCTCTCGGGACAGGGATCCGAGCAGTACTTC
>-|TRBJ2-1|TRBV7-9|14
CASSTRDFHNEQFF
TGTGCCAGCAGCACCCGGGACTTTCACAATGAGCAGTTCTTC
>TRBD2|TRBJ2-7|TRBV29-1|13
CSFGTSGSYEQYF
TGCAGCTTTGGGACTAGCGGCTCCTACGAGCAGTACTTC
>TRBD2|TRBJ2-7|TRBV5-1|16
CASRNGLAGGGYEQYF
TGCGCCAGCAGAAACGGACTAGCGGGAGGGGGCTACGAGCAGTACTTC
>-|TRBJ2-6|TRBV18|17
CASSPTDTGSGANVLTF
TGTGCCAGCTCACCAACGGACACGGGCTCTGGGGCCAACGTCCTGACTTTC
>TRBD1|TRBJ2-2|TRBV5-1|16
CASSLDPGTGTGELFF
TGCGCCAGCAGCTTGGATCCCGGGACAGGGACCGGGGAGCTGTTTTTT
>TRBD2|TRBJ2-7|TRBV13|15
CASSMRLAGVDEQYF
TGTGCCAGCAGCATGCGACTAGCGGGAGTGGACGAGCAGTACTTC
>TRBD1|TRBJ1-2|TRBV5-4|15
CASSPGDRGNYGYTF
TGTGCCAGCAGCCCCGGGGACAGGGGGAACTATGGCTACACCTTC
>TRBD1|TRBJ1-1|TRBV2|17
CASRLGQGAGGNTEAFF
TGTGCCAGCAGGCTGGGACAGGGGGCGGGGGGGAACACTGAAGCTTTCTTT
>-|TRBJ1-3|TRBV2|15
CASSEAPPPGNTIYF
TGTGCCAGCAGTGAGGCCCCACCTCCTGGAAACACCATATATTTT
>-|TRBJ1-1|TRBV28|14
CASSPGSTGTEAFF
TGTGCCAGCAGCCCCGGGTCCACTGGGACTGAAGCTTTCTTT
>TRBD2|TRBJ2-3|TRBV6-1|17
CASSESGLAGLTDTQYF
TGTGCCAGCAGCGAATCCGGACTAGCGGGGCTCACAGATACGCAGTATTTT
>-|TRBJ1-3|TRBV27|19
CASSLFPVSSPFSGNTIYF
TGTGCCAGCAGTTTATTTCCCGTTTCCAGTCCCTTTTCTGGAAACACCATATATTTT
>-|TRBJ1-5|TRBV9|14
CASSVEPVNQPQHF
TGTGCCAGCAGCGTCGAACCAGTCAATCAGCCCCAGCATTTT
>-|TRBJ1-2|TRBV29-1|12
CSVAAGARGYTF
TGCAGCGTTGCTGCGGGGGCAAGGGGCTACACCTTC
>-|TRBJ1-2|TRBV28|11
CASSEPRGYTF
TGTGCCAGCAGTGAGCCGCGAGGCTACACCTTC
>TRBD1|TRBJ2-3|TRBV11-2|16
CASSLRQGANQDTQYF
TGTGCCAGCAGCCTAAGACAGGGGGCAAATCAAGATACGCAGTATTTT
>TRBD1|TRBJ1-3|TRBV27|16
CASSLRTGFSGNTIYF
TGTGCCAGCAGTTTAAGGACAGGGTTCTCTGGAAACACCATATATTTT
>-|TRBJ2-6|TRBV12-2|19
CGWTGSLAGAVSGANVLTF
TGTGGATGGACAGGGTCCCTAGCGGGAGCCGTCTCTGGGGCCAACGTCCTGACTTTC
>TRBD1|TRBJ2-7|TRBV19|15
CASSLRTGLYDEQYF
TGTGCCAGTAGTTTACGGACAGGGTTATATGACGAGCAGTACTTC
>TRBD2|TRBJ2-1|TRBV29-1|17
CSVGVAGRGSSYNEQFF
TGCAGCGTGGGGGTAGCCGGGAGGGGAAGCTCCTACAATGAGCAGTTCTTC
>-|TRBJ2-1|TRBV2|11
CASSAYNEQFF
TGTGCCAGCAGTGCTTACAATGAGCAGTTCTTC
>-|TRBJ2-2|TRBV6-6|16
CASRTPEGQNTGELFF
TGTGCCAGCAGAACACCTGAGGGCCAGAACACCGGGGAGCTGTTTTTT
>TRBD1|TRBJ2-3|TRBV11-1|16
CASSVGTGTVTDTQYF
TGTGCCAGCAGCGTCGGGACAGGGACCGTCACAGATACGCAGTATTTT
>-|TRBJ2-7|TRBV14|17
CASSQVGQSFSSYEQYF
TGTGCCAGCAGCCAAGTCGGACAGTCGTTCAGCTCCTACGAGCAGTACTTC
>-|TRBJ2-7|TRBV7-9|15
CASSLGDQGLREQYF
TGTGCCAGCAGCTTAGGTGACCAGGGTCTCAGAGAGCAGTACTTC
>-|TRBJ2-5|TRBV30|11
CAWTEGETQYF
TGTGCCTGGACCGAGGGAGAGACCCAGTACTTC
>TRBD1|TRBJ1-1|TRBV9|16
CASSVAGAGGYTEAFF
TGTGCCAGCAGCGTAGCTGGGGCAGGGGGCTACACTGAAGCTTTCTTT
>-|TRBJ1-1|TRBV7-9|14
CASSLGQMVTEAFF
TGTGCCAGCAGCCTCGGACAGATGGTCACTGAAGCTTTCTTT
>TRBD1|TRBJ2-7|TRBV7-2|14
CASSIRDRTYEQYF
TGTGCCAGCAGCATAAGGGACAGGACCTACGAGCAGTACTTC
>-|TRBJ2-5|TRBV6-1|13
CASTRGYQETQYF
TGTGCCAGCACTCGGGGATACCAAGAGACCCAGTACTTC
>-|TRBJ2-7|TRBV6-5|14
CASSFALVPYEQYF
TGTGCCAGCAGTTTCGCACTAGTCCCCTACGAGCAGTACTTC
>-|TRBJ1-2|TRBV19|17
CASSISIRAGDDYGYTF
TGTGCCAGTAGTATCAGTATACGGGCAGGGGATGACTATGGCTACACCTTC
>TRBD1|TRBJ2-3|TRBV7-6|13
CASSQGQPDTQYF
TGTGCCAGCAGCCAGGGACAGCCAGATACGCAGTATTTT